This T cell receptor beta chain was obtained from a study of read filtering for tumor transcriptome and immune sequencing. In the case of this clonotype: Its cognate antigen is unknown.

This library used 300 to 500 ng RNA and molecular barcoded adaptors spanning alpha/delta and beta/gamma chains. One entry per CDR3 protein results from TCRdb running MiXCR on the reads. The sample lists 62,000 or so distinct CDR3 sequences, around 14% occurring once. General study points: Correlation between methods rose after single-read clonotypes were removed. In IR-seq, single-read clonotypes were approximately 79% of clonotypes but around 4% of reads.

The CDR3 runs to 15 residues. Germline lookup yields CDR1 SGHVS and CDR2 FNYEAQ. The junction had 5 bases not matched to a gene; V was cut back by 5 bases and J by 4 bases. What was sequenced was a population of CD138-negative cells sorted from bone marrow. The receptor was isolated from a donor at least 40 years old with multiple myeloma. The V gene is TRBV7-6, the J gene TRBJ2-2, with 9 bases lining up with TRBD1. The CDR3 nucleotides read TGTGCCAGCAGCCGTGGACAGGGGCTCACCGGGGAGCTGTTTTTT. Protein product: CASSRGQGLTGELFF.